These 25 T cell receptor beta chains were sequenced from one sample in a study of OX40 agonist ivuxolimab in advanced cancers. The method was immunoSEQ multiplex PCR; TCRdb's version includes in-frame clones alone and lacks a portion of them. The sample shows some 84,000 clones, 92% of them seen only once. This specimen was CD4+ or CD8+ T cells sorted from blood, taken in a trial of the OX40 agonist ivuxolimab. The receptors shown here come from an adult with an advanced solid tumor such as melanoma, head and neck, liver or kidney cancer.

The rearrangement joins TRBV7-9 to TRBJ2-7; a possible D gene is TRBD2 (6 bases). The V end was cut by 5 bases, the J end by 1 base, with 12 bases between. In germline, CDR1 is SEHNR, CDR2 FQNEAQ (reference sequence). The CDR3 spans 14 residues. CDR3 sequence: CASSDSGSSYEQYF. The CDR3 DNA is TGTGCCAGCAGCGATAGCGGCTCATCCTACGAGCAGTACTTC. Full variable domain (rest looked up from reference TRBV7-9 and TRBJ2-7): DTGVSQNPRHKITKRGQNVTFRCDPISEHNRLYWYRQTLGQGPEFLTYFQNEAQLEKSRLLSDRFSAERPKGSFSTLEIQRTEQGDSAMYLCASSDSGSSYEQYFGPGTRLTVT.

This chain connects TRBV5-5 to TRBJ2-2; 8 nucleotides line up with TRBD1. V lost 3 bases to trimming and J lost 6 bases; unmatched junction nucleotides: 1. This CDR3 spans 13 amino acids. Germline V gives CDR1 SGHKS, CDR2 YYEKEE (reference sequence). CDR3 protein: CASSSGGPGELFF. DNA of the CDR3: TGTGCCAGCAGCTCAGGGGGCCCCGGGGAGCTGTTTTTT.

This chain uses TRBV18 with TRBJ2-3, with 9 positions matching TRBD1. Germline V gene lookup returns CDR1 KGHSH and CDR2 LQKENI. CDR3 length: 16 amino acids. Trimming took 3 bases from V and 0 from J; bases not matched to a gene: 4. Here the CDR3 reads CASSPLGTGSTDTQYF. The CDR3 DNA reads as TGTGCCAGCTCACCTCTCGGGACAGGGAGCACAGATACGCAGTATTTT.

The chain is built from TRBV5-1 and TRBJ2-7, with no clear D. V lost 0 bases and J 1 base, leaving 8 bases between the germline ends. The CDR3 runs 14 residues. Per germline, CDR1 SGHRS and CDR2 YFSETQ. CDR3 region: CASSLVYGSYEQYF. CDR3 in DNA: TGCGCCAGCAGCTTGGTTTACGGATCCTACGAGCAGTACTTC.

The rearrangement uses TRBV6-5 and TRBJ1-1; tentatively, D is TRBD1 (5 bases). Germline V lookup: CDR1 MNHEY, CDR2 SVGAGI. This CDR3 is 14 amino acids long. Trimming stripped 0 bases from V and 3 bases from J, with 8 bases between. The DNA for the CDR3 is TGTGCCAGCAGTTACTCGGGGGATCACACTGAAGCTTTCTTT. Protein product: CASSYSGDHTEAFF.

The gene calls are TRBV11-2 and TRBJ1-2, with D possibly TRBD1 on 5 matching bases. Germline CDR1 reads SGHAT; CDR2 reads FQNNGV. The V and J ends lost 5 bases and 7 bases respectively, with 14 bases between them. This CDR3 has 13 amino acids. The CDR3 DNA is TGTGCCAGCAGCCCGGGGCTGGCCGGTGGCTACACCTTC. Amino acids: CASSPGLAGGYTF. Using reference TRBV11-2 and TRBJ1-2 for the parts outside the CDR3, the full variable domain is EAGVAQSPRYKIIEKRQSVAFWCNPISGHATLYWYQQILGQGPKLLIQFQNNGVVDDSQLPKDRFSAERLKGVDSTLKIQPAKLEDSAVYLCASSPGLAGGYTFGSGTRLTVV.

CDR3 protein: CASSPWTSGGEQYF. CDR3 coding DNA: TGTGCCAGCAGTCCTTGGACTAGCGGCGGCGAGCAGTACTTC. V is TRBV6-5 and J is TRBJ2-7; TRBD2 aligns across 10 bases. V was clipped by 5 bases and J by 6 bases; unmatched bases: 7. This CDR3 has 14 residues. The germline CDR1 and CDR2 sequences are MNHEY and SVGAGI.

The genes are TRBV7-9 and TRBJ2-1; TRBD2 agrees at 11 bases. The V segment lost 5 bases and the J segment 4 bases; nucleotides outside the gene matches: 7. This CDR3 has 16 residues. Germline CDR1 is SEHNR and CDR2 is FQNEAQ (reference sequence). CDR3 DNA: TGTGCCAGCAGCCTCACTAGCGGGGGAGGATACAATGAGCAGTTCTTC. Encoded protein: CASSLTSGGGYNEQFF.

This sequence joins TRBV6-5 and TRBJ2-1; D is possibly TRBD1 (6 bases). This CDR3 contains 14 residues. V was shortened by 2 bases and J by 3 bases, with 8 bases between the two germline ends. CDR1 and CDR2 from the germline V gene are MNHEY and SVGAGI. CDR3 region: CASSYTGRYNEQFF. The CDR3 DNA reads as TGTGCCAGCAGTTACACAGGGCGCTACAATGAGCAGTTCTTC.

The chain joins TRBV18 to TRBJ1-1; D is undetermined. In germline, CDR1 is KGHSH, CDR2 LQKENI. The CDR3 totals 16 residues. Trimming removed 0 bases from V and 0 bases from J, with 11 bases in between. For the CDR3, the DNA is TGTGCCAGCTCACCACCGTTTAGAAGTTTGAACACTGAAGCTTTCTTT. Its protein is CASSPPFRSLNTEAFF. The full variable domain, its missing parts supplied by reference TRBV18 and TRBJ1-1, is NAGVMQNPRHLVRRRGQEARLRCSPMKGHSHVYWYRQLPEEGLKFMVYLQKENIIDESGMPKERFSAEFPKEGPSILRIQQVVRGDSAAYFCASSPPFRSLNTEAFFGQGTRLTVV.

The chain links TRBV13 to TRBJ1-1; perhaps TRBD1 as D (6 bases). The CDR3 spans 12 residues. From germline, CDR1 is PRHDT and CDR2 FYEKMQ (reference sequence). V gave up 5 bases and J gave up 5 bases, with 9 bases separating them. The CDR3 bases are TGTGCCAGCAGCCCAGGGGTAACTGAAGCTTTCTTT. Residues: CASSPGVTEAFF. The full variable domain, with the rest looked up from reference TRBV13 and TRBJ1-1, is AAGVIQSPRHLIKEKRETATLKCYPIPRHDTVYWYQQGPGQDPQFLISFYEKMQSDKGSIPDRFSAQQFSDYHSELNMSSLELGDSALYFCASSPGVTEAFFGQGTRLTVV.

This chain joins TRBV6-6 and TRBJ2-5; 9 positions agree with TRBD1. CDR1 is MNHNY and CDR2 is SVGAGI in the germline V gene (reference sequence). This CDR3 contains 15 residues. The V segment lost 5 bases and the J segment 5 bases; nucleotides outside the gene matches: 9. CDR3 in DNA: TGTGCCAGCAGTGGGTGGACAGGGGCGGGGGAGACCCAGTACTTC. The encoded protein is CASSGWTGAGETQYF.

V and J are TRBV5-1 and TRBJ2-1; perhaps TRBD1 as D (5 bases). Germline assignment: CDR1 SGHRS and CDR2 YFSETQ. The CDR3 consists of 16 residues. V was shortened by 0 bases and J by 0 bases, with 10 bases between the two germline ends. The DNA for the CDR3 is TGCGCCAGCAGCTTGGGGTACAGGAGCTCCTACAATGAGCAGTTCTTC. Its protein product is CASSLGYRSSYNEQFF.

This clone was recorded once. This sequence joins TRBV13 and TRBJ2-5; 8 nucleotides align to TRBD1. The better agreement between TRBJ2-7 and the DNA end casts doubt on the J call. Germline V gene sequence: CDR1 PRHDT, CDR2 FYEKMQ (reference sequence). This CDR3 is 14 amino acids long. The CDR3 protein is CASSSTGAPYEQYF. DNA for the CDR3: TGTGCCAGCAGCTCGACAGGGGCCCCCTACGAGCAGTACTTC.

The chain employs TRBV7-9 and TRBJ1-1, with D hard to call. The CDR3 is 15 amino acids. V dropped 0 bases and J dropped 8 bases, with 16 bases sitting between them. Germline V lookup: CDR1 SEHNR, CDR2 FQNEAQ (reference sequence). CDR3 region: CASSLAGTDSLEAFF. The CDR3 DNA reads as TGTGCCAGCAGCTTAGCGGGCACAGACTCTCTGGAAGCTTTCTTT.

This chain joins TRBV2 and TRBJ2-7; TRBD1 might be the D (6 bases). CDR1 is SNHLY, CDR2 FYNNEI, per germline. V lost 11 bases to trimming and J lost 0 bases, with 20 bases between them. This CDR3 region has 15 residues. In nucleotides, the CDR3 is TGTGCCCACCCCCCCACAGGGCCCCTCTCCTACGAGCAGTACTTC. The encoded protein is CAHPPTGPLSYEQYF.

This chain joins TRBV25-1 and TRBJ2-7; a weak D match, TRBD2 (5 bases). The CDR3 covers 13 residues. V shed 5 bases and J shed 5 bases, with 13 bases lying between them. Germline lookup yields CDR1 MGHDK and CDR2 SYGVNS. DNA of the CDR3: TGTGCCAGCAGTTCTGGGTTCGGGGACGAGCAGTACTTC. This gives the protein CASSSGFGDEQYF.

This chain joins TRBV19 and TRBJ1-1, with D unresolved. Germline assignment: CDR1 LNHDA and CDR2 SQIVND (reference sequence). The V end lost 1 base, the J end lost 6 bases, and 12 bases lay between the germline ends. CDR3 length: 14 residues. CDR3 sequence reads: CASSIVAGSPEAFF. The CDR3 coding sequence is TGTGCCAGTAGTATAGTGGCGGGGAGCCCTGAAGCTTTCTTT.

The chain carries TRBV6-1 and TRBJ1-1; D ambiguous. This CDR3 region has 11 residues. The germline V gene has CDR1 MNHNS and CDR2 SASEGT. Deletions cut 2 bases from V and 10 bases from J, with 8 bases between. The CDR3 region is CASSELVRAFF. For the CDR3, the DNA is TGTGCCAGCAGTGAATTGGTACGAGCTTTCTTT.

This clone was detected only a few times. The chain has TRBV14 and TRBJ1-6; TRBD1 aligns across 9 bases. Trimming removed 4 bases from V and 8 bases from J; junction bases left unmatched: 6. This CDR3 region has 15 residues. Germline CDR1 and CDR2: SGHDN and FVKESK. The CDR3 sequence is CASSPLGQGHSPLHF. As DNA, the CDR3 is TGTGCCAGCAGCCCCCTGGGACAGGGACATTCACCCCTCCACTTT. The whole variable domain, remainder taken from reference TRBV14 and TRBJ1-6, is EAGVTQFPSHSVIEKGQTVTLRCDPISGHDNLYWYRRVMGKEIKFLLHFVKESKQDESGMPNNRFLAERTGGTYSTLKVQPAELEDSGVYFCASSPLGQGHSPLHFGNGTRLTVT.

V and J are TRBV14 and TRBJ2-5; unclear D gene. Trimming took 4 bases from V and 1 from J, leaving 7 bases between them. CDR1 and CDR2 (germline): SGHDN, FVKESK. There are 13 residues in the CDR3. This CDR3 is CASSLDGQETQYF. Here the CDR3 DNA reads TGTGCCAGCAGCCTGGACGGCCAAGAGACCCAGTACTTC.

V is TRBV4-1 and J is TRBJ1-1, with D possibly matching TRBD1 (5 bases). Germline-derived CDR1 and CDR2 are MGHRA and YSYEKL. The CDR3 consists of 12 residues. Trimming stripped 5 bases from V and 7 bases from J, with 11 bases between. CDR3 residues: CASSADSSEAFF. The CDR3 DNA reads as TGCGCCAGCAGCGCCGACAGCAGTGAAGCTTTCTTT.

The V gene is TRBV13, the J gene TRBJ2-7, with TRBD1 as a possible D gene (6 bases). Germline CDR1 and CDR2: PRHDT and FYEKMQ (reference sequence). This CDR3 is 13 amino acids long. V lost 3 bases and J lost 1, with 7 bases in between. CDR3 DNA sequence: TGTGCCAGCAGCTTGGGACATTCCTACGAGCAGTACTTC. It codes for CASSLGHSYEQYF.

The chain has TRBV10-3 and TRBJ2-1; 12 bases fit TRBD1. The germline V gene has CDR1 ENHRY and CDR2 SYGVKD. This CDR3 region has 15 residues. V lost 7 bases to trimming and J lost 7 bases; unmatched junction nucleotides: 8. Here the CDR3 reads CAIMGQGAGGNEQFF. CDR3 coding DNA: TGTGCCATCATGGGACAGGGGGCGGGTGGGAATGAGCAGTTCTTC.

The CDR3 loop reads CASSTWGLSEYGYTF. The CDR3 DNA reads TGTGCCAGTAGTACCTGGGGACTTTCGGAGTATGGCTACACCTTC. The chain links TRBV19 to TRBJ1-2, with D tentatively TRBD1 (5 bases). CDR3 size: 15 residues. Germline loops: CDR1 LNHDA, CDR2 SQIVND (reference sequence). Trimming left V 4 bases short and J 5 bases short, with 17 bases between.